The present entry profiles one T cell receptor beta chain with its context. This specimen comes from a study of blood T cells in healthy people across ages. Study-level information: Per two T cells, about one barcoded beta molecule was captured through template switching.

Combining a sample-barcoded 5' primer with a J-beta primer mix, a second PCR ran for about 7 to 12 cycles. A tag from a template-switch adaptor with 12 random nucleotides marked each cDNA molecule. TCRdb re-called the 5' RACE reads with MiXCR, one entry per CDR3 protein. The sample lists 2 million or so distinct CDR3 sequences, 49% occurring once. The amount of total RNA extracted per sample was at least 5.5 micrograms. This CDR3 spans 16 amino acids. The germline gives CDR1 LGHNA, CDR2 YNFKEQ. V shed 0 bases, J shed 5 bases, and the junction held 7 bases outside the gene matches. Sequencing input: blood. This TCR was recovered from a woman aged 40 to 50 in good health. This chain connects TRBV4-2 to TRBJ1-1; TRBD1 matches 9 bases. CDR3 loop: CASSQDRGQGGTEAFF. The CDR3 DNA reads as TGTGCCAGCAGCCAAGATCGGGGACAGGGCGGGACTGAAGCTTTCTTT.